This T cell receptor beta chain was captured by sequencing in a study of CD8+ T cells in alopecia areata. General study points: Among the cells sequenced in scalp samples are also the resident alphabeta T cells of normal skin. It was lesional scalp, especially alopecia totalis/universalis, that showed higher clonality than normal scalp.

Treatment: oral pan-JAK inhibitor, 5-10 mg twice daily. Investigators sorted PBMCs to obtain both CD4+ and CD8+ T cells. The CDR3 runs 13 residues. The germline CDR1 and CDR2 sequences are SGHTA and FQGTGA. V lost 5 bases and J lost 4, with 11 bases in between. This clone appeared a single time. The antigen remains unidentified. The authors extracted RNA and reverse transcribed it into cDNA as the sequencing template. Clones were sequenced by immunoSEQ multiplex PCR, and TCRdb holds only the in-frame ones, with some missing. This table holds 150,000 to 200,000 clones, around 50% found once. The source material was CD8+ T cells sorted from blood, sampled at week 24, from a patient treated with tofacitinib. The receptor was isolated from a human donor with alopecia areata. V and J are TRBV7-3 and TRBJ1-1; D gene uncertain. CDR3 coding DNA: TGTGCCAGCAGCCCAGGAGAGGGCACTGAAGCTTTCTTT. Its protein is CASSPGEGTEAFF.